This TCR beta chain was recovered during a study of cytomegalovirus exposure and HLA in healthy donors (dated by TCRdb to about 2017). Background for the entire study: According to an earlier analysis of 587 of the donors, 150 million to 200 million T cells yielded approximately 120 million unique TCR beta sequences and approximately 300 Gb of sequence data. The study combined high-throughput TCR immunosequencing, statistical association of individual TCRs with disease status, and machine learning to predict cytomegalovirus infection status. To study patterns of TCR occurrence, a later analysis re-analyzed previously published TCR beta repertoires from hundreds of donors and added high-resolution HLA genotyping. All discovery cohort repertoires had been generated using a single sequencing platform. The number of typed donors differed by locus: roughly 629-640 for A, B, C, DRB1 and DQB1; 522 for DQA1; roughly 600 for DPA1; and some 430 for DPB1. An early release that covered several hundred HLA-typed donors contained about 300 gigabases of sequencing data and about 93 million unique TCR sequences. Among about 370 genotyped donors of the cohort, an average of around 220,000 unique TCR beta nucleotide sequences was sequenced per donor, of which about 19% were non-productive. The genetic ancestry cluster associated with self-reported Caucasian donors included 80% to 90% of the approximately 400 genotyped donors. Using immunosequencing, the study profiled T cell repertoires from 500 to 800 subjects and related those repertoires to cytomegalovirus serostatus. Class I and class II HLA loci were covered by the typing at four-digit resolution. Rather than drawing on any new phenotypic data, the later analysis identified candidate immune exposures from TCR beta sequences and the way those sequences occurred across donors. The aim of the study was to test whether cataloging public T cell receptors could identify signatures of past pathogen exposure. Because of strong linkage in the cohort, a handful of DR-DQ haplotypes were treated as single units for association and clustering. Donor age, sex, ethnicity and CMV serostatus were compiled alongside the repertoire data. In a later genetic analysis, genome-wide SNP genotypes for about 55% of the roughly 700 donors were used, and that subset was treated as a discovery cohort. To decide whether each TCR beta V gene segment behaved as functional or pseudogenic, an earlier analysis of some 600 of the donors relied on high-throughput TCR beta sequencing. Along with the roughly 670-subject first cohort, a separate validation cohort of over a hundred different subjects was used.

CDR1 and CDR2 (GTSNPN, SVGIG) derive from the germline V gene (reference sequence). Including cysteine and phenylalanine, the CDR3 has 13 amino acids. Only the CDR3 DNA stays, 39 bases, in frame from base 1. At the junction V is shortened by 2 bases and J by 0 bases, with 4 bases in between. The library was made by the immunoSEQ multiplex PCR assay. For the multiplex PCR, a mixture combining 60 forward primers for TCR Vbeta segments and 13 reverse primers for TCR Jbeta segments was used. A multiplex PCR assay on genomic DNA amplified the CDR3 region of rearranged TCR beta genes. The amplified TCR beta libraries were sequenced on the Illumina HiSeq System as 87-base-pair reads. The study's processing was this. In a later analysis, 80 million or so unique TCR beta chains were counted across the 500 to 850 repertoires, and roughly 11 million of these chains were shared by at least two donors. To remove PCR and sequencing errors, raw reads were error-corrected and collapsed into unique sequences using a nearest-neighbor algorithm that merged closely related sequences. To assign V, D and J gene segments, CDR3 sequences were aligned to IMGT reference sequences. For a sequence to be retained, a match of at least six nucleotides was required to both a V gene segment and a J gene segment. A rearrangement counted as productive if the CDR3 had no stop codons and remained in frame with V and J, and every other rearrangement counted as non-productive. CDR3 was defined according to IMGT convention as the region running from the second conserved V-encoded cysteine to the conserved J-encoded phenylalanine. Sequences without an unambiguous match to a single V gene segment were excluded from the earlier analysis of over 500 of the donors. An earlier analysis of fewer than 750 of the donors called V segments functional above 56.7% productive rearrangements and segregating when the between-donor standard deviation exceeded 5%. A statistical classification framework was built to diagnose cytomegalovirus status from the catalog of TCR beta chain sequences. In a later analysis, TCR nucleotide sequences were compared against IMGT/GENE-DB human TR gene sequences so that V and J genes could be assigned. The TCRdist pipeline was used in a later analysis to assign CDR3 sequences and most-parsimonious VDJ recombination scenarios. A later analysis defined each TCR beta chain by its CDR3 amino acid sequence plus V-gene family, and excluded reads lacking a unique V-gene family. As a way to deal with suspected cross-contamination and a sequencing artifact, a later analysis dropped approximately 570 nucleotide sequences that were highly shared and had low generation probability. For each public chain, a later analysis derived a clonal expansion index from normalized ranks of inferred template counts within each repertoire. A later analysis computed generation probabilities with a VDJ recombination model fitted to out-of-frame rearrangements, and checked the results against IGoR. Hypergeometric tests were used in a later analysis to score TCR-TCR, TCR-HLA and TCR-CMV co-occurrence, with a repertoire-size bias correction applied to the TCR pairs. In a later analysis, false discovery rates were estimated by permuting HLA or CMV assignments 20 times. In a later analysis, co-occurring TCRs were grouped using DBSCAN, with TCRdist sequence similarity added in when clustering inside HLA-allele-positive subsets. Repertoires with fewer than 30,000 or more than 120,000 public chains, plus five repertoires with anomalous nucleotide sharing, were excluded from co-occurrence clustering. TCRdb limited this immuneACCESS table to in-frame rearrangements with V and J called. A share of clones is missing; checked studies link under half to unresolved V genes, and the rest is unexplained. V, J and clone size are taken as reported in that table, and D and trimming were inferred from the DNA itself. For this sample there are 120,000 to 150,000 clones; just under 70% appear just once. The top ten clones comprise about 4.5% of the sample.

Study-level results and caveats: According to a later analysis, TCR association rates differed among HLA loci, with DRB1 alleles showing the most associated TCRs and HLA-C alleles showing the fewest. The sequencing pipeline was judged likely to have produced a cluster of highly shared sequence variants as a technical artifact. Because some donors lacked HLA typing at each locus, the association tests relied only on the typed subset. According to the authors, the approach could potentially be generalized to other disease states and immunological phenotypes. Most CMV-associated TCR beta chains appeared to be HLA-restricted in a later analysis, and the HLA associations seemed to be driven largely by CMV exposure. Roughly uniform sequencing depth across donors was assumed in presence/absence analyses, although this assumption may not hold. Specific HLA alleles were associated with over 15,000 TCR beta sequences at a false discovery rate of 0.05 in a later analysis. According to a later genetic analysis, donors in an Asian-associated ancestry cluster had fewer N-insertions in productive TCRs than the approximately 650-donor mean. A further reported finding was that TCR beta sequences accurately predicted the HLA-A and HLA-B alleles for most subjects in the first cohort. While some public TCRs were present in many individuals, most TCR sequences turned up only very rarely across donors. In an earlier analysis of 587 of the donors, most TCR beta V segments were observed in productive rearrangements about 87% or about 30% of the time, broadly matching IMGT annotations. V-gene and J-gene trimming of TCR beta chains was associated with a missense DCLRE1C variant in a later genetic analysis, and the association was replicated in an independent cohort. The classifier was reported to diagnose cytomegalovirus status with high specificity and sensitivity in both the original cohort and the validation cohort. Seventeen rarely observed V segments, including chromosome 9 orphons, were excluded from the earlier analysis of several hundred of the donors because counts were too low. The cohort was sequenced for TCR beta chains only, and without alpha or paired-chain data the features that could be detected were limited. Linkage disequilibrium might explain the correlated functional status among segregating V segments, but an unknown experimental factor could not be excluded. For the cohort, immune exposure information was limited to CMV serostatus. In a later analysis, several top co-occurrence clusters were reported to appear linked to parvovirus B19, influenza, CMV and Epstein-Barr virus. Compared with equally common non-associated chains, HLA-associated TCR beta chains in a later analysis were more clonally expanded and had lower generation probabilities. Some IMGT-functional V segments, including TRBV6-2 and TRBV6-3, could not be told apart with the 87-base-pair reads, so those segments were excluded. When HLA alleles, especially DR and DQ, strongly co-occurred, attributing TCR associations to individual alleles was difficult. The study listed 164 TCR beta chains as associated with cytomegalovirus. Three of the identified cytomegalovirus-associated TCR beta chains were confirmed in vitro to be specific for cytomegalovirus antigens.

This clone was counted once. Its antigen is not yet known. No qualities accompany the bases; no much larger clone lies one base away. The cohort was made up of approximately 700 healthy bone marrow donors. At the time of sampling, every cohort member was nominally healthy, though immune exposures that went unrecorded were likely present. The donor tested CMV seronegative, placing the donor among the 350 to 400 seronegative members of the cohort. Each donor provided a peripheral blood sample, and peripheral blood mononuclear cells were used for TCR beta sequencing. Genomic DNA was extracted from the blood cell samples with the Qiagen DNeasy Blood Extraction Kit.

This TCR was sampled from a man between 60 and 75 years old in good health and CMV-seronegative. The V gene is TRBV30 and the J gene is TRBJ1-4; no D gene is confidently identified. Sequencing used PBMCs. Here the CDR3 is given as CAWSPTTNEKLFF. The nucleotides are TGTGCCTGGAGTCCAACAACTAATGAAAAACTGTTTTTT.